This is a list of T cell receptor beta chains from one sample in a study of identical twins. TCRdb used MiXCR to reprocess the 5' RACE reads, holding one entry per CDR3 protein. This table has more than 350,000 distinct CDR3 sequences, approximately 10% appearing once. Sequencing was performed on naive T cells sorted from blood. These receptors were taken from a woman aged 45-65 years in good health. Both conserved end residues are trimmed from each CDR3.

J,V,CDR3
TRBJ2-3,TRBV3-1,ASSHVHRGDTQY
TRBJ2-2,TRBV9,ASSARTSFLSGELF
TRBJ2-1,TRBV3-1,ASSHGQGPNEQF
TRBJ2-1,TRBV28,ASSLGGGPRKNEQF
TRBJ2-3,TRBV7-2,ASSPGWGLTDTQY
TRBJ2-2,TRBV24-1,ATSDPSGRTGELF
TRBJ1-1,TRBV4-1,ASSQDRGNTEPF
TRBJ2-1,TRBV5-1,ASSLLNTPGLWAI
TRBJ2-1,TRBV5-1,ASSLEAEHEQF
TRBJ1-4,TRBV4-2,ASSLTNGGSGDEKLF
TRBJ2-3,TRBV20-1,SGEGPRDTQY
TRBJ2-7,TRBV6-5,ASSYSTRGEQY
TRBJ1-3,TRBV6-5,ASSLQQVPGNTIY
TRBJ1-1,TRBV12-3/TRBV12-4,ASSLYGGRTEAF
TRBJ2-4,TRBV27,ASSPWVGGHIQY
TRBJ2-5,TRBV15,ATSADSAWVETQY
TRBJ2-1,TRBV5-1,ASSLQRETNEQF
TRBJ1-2,TRBV5-6,ASSLGLLANYGYT
TRBJ1-1,TRBV5-1,ASSLMTERAYTEAF
TRBJ2-3,TRBV5-1,ASSFGVWTSTDTQY
TRBJ1-1,TRBV12-3/TRBV12-4,ASSLGFVAF
TRBJ2-1,TRBV2,ASSIAGVGDEQF
TRBJ2-1,TRBV6-1,ASRSGTVGRYNEQF
TRBJ2-5,TRBV24-1,ATSDPDGQETQY
TRBJ2-1,TRBV20-1,SARKLAEGPPTDEQF
TRBJ1-2,TRBV6-1,ASSDRSGYT
TRBJ2-5,TRBV5-1,ASARSRGTETQY
TRBJ2-1,TRBV7-2,ASSQAGTGGDEQF
TRBJ2-7,TRBV15,ATSPELGQSYEQY
TRBJ1-2,TRBV14,ASSQAGGRLNYGYT
TRBJ1-4,TRBV7-9,ASSLARRTEKLF
TRBJ2-5,TRBV20-1,SAPRLAGVGETQY
TRBJ2-5,TRBV7-9,ASSGRLGIETQY
TRBJ2-4,TRBV20-1,SARVGSGRAKAKNIQY
TRBJ2-3,TRBV30,AWSPTLTDTQY
TRBJ2-3,TRBV7-2,ASSLTGVVDTQY
TRBJ2-7,TRBV29-1,SGIGTGVGEQY
TRBJ2-5,TRBV12-3/TRBV12-4,ASRRERGETQY
TRBJ1-1,TRBV5-1,ASSWGQMNTEAF
TRBJ2-6,TRBV29-1,SVRVLGGANVLT
TRBJ1-2,TRBV6-5,ASSFGQGAYGYT
TRBJ1-1,TRBV12-3/TRBV12-4,ASSSIVAKEAF
TRBJ2-1,TRBV12-3/TRBV12-4,ASSLGAGTSGYNEQF
TRBJ2-4,TRBV11-3,ASSLVLGRTQY
TRBJ2-1,TRBV14,ASRGSGSYEQF
TRBJ2-5,TRBV7-9,ASSFPAAGRETQY
TRBJ2-3,TRBV23-1,ASSDGTSRCTDTQY
TRBJ2-7,TRBV12-3/TRBV12-4,ASSLVAVPEQY
TRBJ2-5,TRBV6-5,ASSYSTGLGTGETQY